A single sample gave rise to the 26 T cell receptor beta chains below, sequenced in a study of blood T cell repertoires in COVID-19. The protocol was immunoSEQ multiplex PCR, while the TCRdb copy is restricted to in-frame clones and leaves out a portion. Among 30,000 to 50,000 clones, about four fifths were seen once, and the ten largest hold roughly 35%. The sample taken for sequencing was peripheral blood. Receptor source: a man at least 80 years old with active or convalescent COVID-19.

The chain recombines TRBV29-1 with TRBJ2-7; TRBD2 is a possible D gene (6 bases). The germline gives CDR1 SQVTM, CDR2 ANQGSEA. V gave up 0 bases and J gave up 0 bases, with 12 bases separating them. The CDR3 is 15 residues long. CDR3 DNA sequence: TGCAGCGTTGAAGATCTCTTGGGGGGCTCCTACGAGCAGTACTTC. This gives the protein CSVEDLLGGSYEQYF.

The J gene is TRBJ1-2, the V gene TRBV25-1, with D possibly TRBD1 on 6 matching bases. Germline loops: CDR1 MGHDK, CDR2 SYGVNS. The CDR3 extends over 15 amino acids. Trimming left V 4 bases short and J 1 base short, with 13 bases between. In DNA, the CDR3 is TGTGCCAGCAGTGCGGACAGTGGACTTAACTATGGCTACACCTTC. Translating it yields CASSADSGLNYGYTF.

The chain has TRBV4-3 and TRBJ2-2; 7 nucleotides match TRBD1. The CDR3 spans 18 residues. The junction had 8 bases not matched to a gene; V was cut back by 0 bases and J by 1 base. The germline CDR1 and CDR2 sequences are LGHNA and YSLEER. The CDR3 loop reads CASSQDPWGQLNTGELFF. DNA of the CDR3: TGCGCCAGCAGCCAAGACCCCTGGGGACAGCTGAACACCGGGGAGCTGTTTTTT.

The CDR3 is CASSIDVGDYTQYF. For the CDR3, the DNA is TGTGCCAGTAGTATAGATGTTGGGGACTATACCCAGTACTTC. The chain is built from TRBV19 and TRBJ2-5, with TRBD2 matching 7 bases. Germline CDR1 LNHDA, CDR2 SQIVND (reference sequence). The CDR3 runs to 14 residues. Trimming at V came to 0 bases and at J to 8 bases, leaving 6 bases not matched to a gene.

The CDR3 coding sequence is TGTGCCAGCAGTTCCCTCGGGACAGGGAAAGAGACCCAGTACTTC. Its translation: CASSSLGTGKETQYF. This chain connects TRBV27 to TRBJ2-5; TRBD1 matches 9 bases. With 4 bases clipped from V and 3 bases from J, the junction kept 6 bases outside the gene matches. Germline loops: CDR1 MNHEY, CDR2 SMNVEV (reference sequence). This CDR3 is built from 15 residues.

The rearrangement uses TRBV28 and TRBJ1-5; D call uncertain. V lost 3 bases and J lost 7, with 10 bases in between. The CDR3 extends over 13 amino acids. Germline V gives CDR1 MDHEN, CDR2 SYDVKM. The DNA for the CDR3 is TGTGCCAGCAGTTTGCCCTACAGACAGCCCCAGCATTTT. This translates into CASSLPYRQPQHF. The full variable domain, its missing parts supplied by reference TRBV28 and TRBJ1-5, is DVKVTQSSRYLVKRTGEKVFLECVQDMDHENMFWYRQDPGLGLRLIYFSYDVKMKEKGDIPEGYSVSREKKERFSLILESASTNQTSMYLCASSLPYRQPQHFGDGTRLSIL.

The chain uses TRBV19 and TRBJ1-5; 10 nucleotides align to TRBD1. The junction had 6 bases not matched to a gene; V was cut back by 3 bases and J by 4 bases. This CDR3 has 16 residues. Per the germline V gene, CDR1 is LNHDA and CDR2 is SQIVND (reference sequence). CDR3 sequence: CASSMGDRGPNQPQHF. The CDR3 coding sequence is TGTGCCAGTAGTATGGGGGACAGGGGCCCTAATCAGCCCCAGCATTTT.

The V gene is TRBV20-1, the J gene TRBJ2-1, with a tentative D call TRBD2 (6 bases). V gave up 3 bases and J gave up 4 bases, with 10 bases separating them. CDR3 length: 13 residues. Germline V gene lookup returns CDR1 DFQATT and CDR2 SNEGSKA (reference sequence). In DNA, the CDR3 is TGCAGTGCTAGTTTGGAGGGATACAATGAGCAGTTCTTC. It translates to CSASLEGYNEQFF.

This rearrangement joins TRBV29-1 to TRBJ1-1; a weak D match, TRBD1 (6 bases). Trimming stripped 0 bases from V and 11 bases from J, with 16 bases between. Looked up from germline, CDR1 is SQVTM and CDR2 is ANQGSEA. The CDR3 is made up of 13 amino acids. The DNA of the CDR3 is TGCAGCGTTGAAGATGGGGTCCAGGGGATTGCTTTCTTT. Translating gives CSVEDGVQGIAFF.

J is TRBJ1-2 and V is TRBV7-3; 9 nucleotides align to TRBD1. Germline values: CDR1 SGHTA, CDR2 FQGTGA. The V and J ends lost 4 bases and 8 bases, in that order; junction bases with no gene match: 5. The CDR3 spans 13 residues. The chain's CDR3 is CASSSDRGYGYTF. The CDR3 DNA sequence: TGTGCCAGCAGCTCGGACAGGGGATACGGCTACACCTTC.

J is TRBJ1-5 and V is TRBV21-1; the table assigns TRBD1, which was not confirmed against the DNA. TRBV21-1 is assigned pseudogene status. This CDR3 region has 15 residues. DNA of the CDR3: TGTGCCAGCAGGTGGGGGGACAGGGGTAATCAGCCCCAGCATTTT. This sequence encodes CASRWGDRGNQPQHF.

This clone has only one observation. DNA for the CDR3: TGTGCCAGCAGTTACTCGAGAAGTGAGGTTGAAGATAGGAACACCGGGGAGCTGTTTTTT. Translated: CASSYSRSEVEDRNTGELFF. This chain uses TRBV6-7 with TRBJ2-2; no reliable D call. TRBV6-7 is an ORF; its function is uncertain. Trimming stripped 0 bases from V and 1 base from J, with 21 bases between. The CDR3 loop spans 20 amino acids.

This clone was seen more than once but under ten times. The rearrangement joins TRBV29-1 to TRBJ2-2; no clear D. The CDR3 totals 13 residues. Germline values: CDR1 SQVTM, CDR2 ANQGSEA. V was shortened by 4 bases and J by 5 bases, with 11 bases between the two germline ends. The CDR3 protein is CSVVLDWTGELFF. CDR3 DNA: TGCAGCGTTGTTTTAGATTGGACCGGGGAGCTGTTTTTT.

There are a few counts of this clone. J is TRBJ2-1 and V is TRBV9, with 8 nucleotides matching TRBD2. Unmatched junction bases numbered 7, after V lost 0 bases and J lost 2 bases. CDR1 SGDLS and CDR2 YYNGEE come from the germline V gene. The length of the CDR3 is 17 residues. Here the CDR3 DNA reads TGTGCCAGCAGCGTAGACCCCAGCGGGGGTACCTACAATGAGCAGTTCTTC. Amino acids: CASSVDPSGGTYNEQFF.

This chain uses TRBV30 with TRBJ1-2; D is ambiguous. This CDR3 comprises 11 residues. Deletions cut 8 bases from V and 3 bases from J, with 10 bases between. The germline V gene encodes CDR1 GTSNPN and CDR2 SVGIG (reference sequence). The CDR3 DNA is TGTGCCGGGGTCCACTACTATGGCTACACCTTC. This translates into CAGVHYYGYTF.

The chain couples TRBV28 to TRBJ1-2, with TRBD1 as a possible D gene (6 bases). Germline CDR1 is MDHEN and CDR2 is SYDVKM. V gave up 5 bases and J gave up 2 bases, with 15 bases separating them. The CDR3 is 15 amino acids. The CDR3 spells CASSPHLGGNYGYTF. CDR3 DNA: TGTGCCAGCAGTCCCCACCTTGGGGGCAACTATGGCTACACCTTC.

Only a few counts were recorded for this clone. The chain joins TRBV19 to TRBJ2-2; possible D gene TRBD1, 6 bases. This CDR3 region has 17 residues. Trimming took 3 bases from V and 6 from J, leaving 20 bases between them. CDR1 is LNHDA and CDR2 is SQIVND in the germline V gene (reference sequence). The CDR3 DNA follows: TGTGCCAGTAGTATCTCTTGGCCAGGGGAATTGTCCGGGGAGCTGTTTTTT. Residues: CASSISWPGELSGELFF.

This chain joins TRBV2 and TRBJ1-1, with a tentative D call TRBD1 (6 bases). CDR3 length: 13 residues. Trimming cost V 0 bases and J 7 bases, with 9 bases left between them. Per germline, CDR1 SNHLY and CDR2 FYNNEI. The CDR3 DNA is TGTGCCAGCAGTGAAGCGCGGGGGCTTGAAGCTTTCTTT. It specifies CASSEARGLEAFF.

The genes are TRBV7-2 and TRBJ2-1; TRBD2 is a possible D gene (5 bases). V shed 1 base and J shed 7 bases, with 14 bases lying between them. The CDR3 has 15 amino acids. Per germline, CDR1 SGHTA and CDR2 FQGNSA. The CDR3 DNA is TGTGCCAGCAGCTTAGGAGGGAATTCTTTAAATGAGCAGTTCTTC. Encoded protein: CASSLGGNSLNEQFF.

The chain carries TRBV11-2 and TRBJ2-3; 16 bases align to TRBD2. With V trimmed by 6 bases and J by 2 bases, 5 bases remained unmatched. This CDR3 contains 17 residues. Germline lookup yields CDR1 SGHAT and CDR2 FQNNGV. Written as DNA, the CDR3 is TGTGCCAGCAGGGGACTAGCGGGAGGGCCGGTCACAGATACGCAGTATTTT. It is translated as CASRGLAGGPVTDTQYF.

The V and J genes are TRBV9 and TRBJ2-1; D perhaps matches TRBD2 (6 bases). Trimming removed 3 bases at V and 1 base at J, with 11 bases between. The CDR3 is 15 residues long. CDR1 SGDLS and CDR2 YYNGEE come from the germline V gene. CDR3 protein: CASSGQGGSYNEQFF. The CDR3 DNA reads as TGTGCCAGCAGCGGGCAGGGAGGTTCCTACAATGAGCAGTTCTTC.

The chain is built from TRBV24-1 and TRBJ2-5, with 9 bases fitting TRBD1. Germline CDR1 reads KGHDR; CDR2 reads SFDVKD. The length of the CDR3 is 15 residues. V shed 6 bases, J shed 4 bases, and the junction held 8 bases outside the gene matches. The CDR3 sequence: CATSTRTGAGETQYF. CDR3 in DNA: TGTGCCACCAGTACTCGGACAGGGGCTGGAGAGACCCAGTACTTC.

This chain uses TRBV6-5 with TRBJ2-2; 7 nucleotides agree with TRBD1. Germline V CDR1 and CDR2: MNHEY, SVGAGI. The CDR3 loop spans 14 amino acids. V shed 7 bases and J 2 bases; nucleotides not matched to a gene: 4. As DNA, the CDR3 is TGTGCCAGCATCCGGACAGGAAACACCGGGGAGCTGTTTTTT. Translated: CASIRTGNTGELFF.

Here the CDR3 DNA reads TGTGCCAGCAGTGATGGGGGACAGGTGATCCAAGAGACCCAGTACTTC. Protein product: CASSDGGQVIQETQYF. The chain couples TRBV2 to TRBJ2-5; 8 nucleotides align to TRBD1. With V trimmed by 3 bases and J by 1 base, 7 bases remained unmatched. Germline V lookup: CDR1 SNHLY, CDR2 FYNNEI. The CDR3 runs 16 residues.

With regard to this clone: This specimen includes other DNA sequences encoding the same CDR3. V is TRBV27 and J is TRBJ2-1, with a possible D match to TRBD2 (6 bases). CDR1 MNHEY and CDR2 SMNVEV come from the germline V gene (reference sequence). The CDR3 extends over 15 amino acids. V gave up 3 bases and J gave up 2 bases, with 11 bases separating them. For the CDR3, the DNA is TGTGCCAGCAGTTTTGGTAGCGGAACCTACAATGAGCAGTTCTTC. Residues: CASSFGSGTYNEQFF.

The chain recombines TRBV9 with TRBJ1-3; D gene ambiguous. The germline V gene encodes CDR1 SGDLS and CDR2 YYNGEE. V gave up 0 bases and J gave up 0 bases, with 10 bases separating them. The CDR3 spans 16 residues. The CDR3 region has the DNA TGTGCCAGCAGCGTAGACAGTTATAGCTCTGGAAACACCATATATTTT. Amino acid sequence: CASSVDSYSSGNTIYF.